This record concerns one T cell receptor beta chain sequence. Its antigen is not known. The sample belongs to a study of cytomegalovirus exposure and HLA in healthy donors. Notes on the study in general: In a later analysis, TCR beta V- and J-gene trimming showed a link to a missense DCLRE1C variant.

The PCR employed 60 Vbeta primers together with 13 Jbeta primers. Per the original methods: An analysis performed later counted around 80 million unique TCR beta chains (approximately 11 million of them shared). TCRdb's copy holds only in-frame clones and misses some; the assay was immunoSEQ multiplex PCR. The DNA was the basis for D and trimming; V, J and clone size are from that table. The data contain fewer than 200,000 clones, about 78% of them seen just once; the ten biggest clones take up more than 5%. Trimming removed 7 bases from V and 8 bases from J, with 20 bases in between. The length of the CDR3 is 13 residues. CDR1 is SQVTM, CDR2 ANQGSEA, per germline.

The origin of this receptor is a man between 40 and 49 years old in good health and CMV-seronegative. Sequencing was performed on PBMCs. This rearrangement joins TRBV29-1 to TRBJ1-1, with D maybe TRBD1 (5 bases). For the CDR3, the DNA is TGCAGCGGGGGGAGGGCCCCTTTTGGGGAAGCTTTCTTT. Amino acid sequence: CSGGRAPFGEAFF.